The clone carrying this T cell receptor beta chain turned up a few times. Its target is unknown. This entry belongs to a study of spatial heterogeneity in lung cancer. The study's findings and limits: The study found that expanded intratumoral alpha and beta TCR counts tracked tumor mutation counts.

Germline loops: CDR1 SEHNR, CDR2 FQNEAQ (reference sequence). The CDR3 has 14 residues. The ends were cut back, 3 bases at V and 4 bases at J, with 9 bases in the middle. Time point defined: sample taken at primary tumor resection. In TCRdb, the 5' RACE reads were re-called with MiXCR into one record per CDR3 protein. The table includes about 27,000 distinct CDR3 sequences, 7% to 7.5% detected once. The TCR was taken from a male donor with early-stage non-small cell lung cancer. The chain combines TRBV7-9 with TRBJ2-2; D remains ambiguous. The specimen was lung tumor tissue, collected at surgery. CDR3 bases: TGTGCCAGCAGCTTCCCCAGGATCACCGGGGAGCTGTTTTTT. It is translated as CASSFPRITGELFF. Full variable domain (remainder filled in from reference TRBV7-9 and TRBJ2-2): DTGVSQNPRHKITKRGQNVTFRCDPISEHNRLYWYRQTLGQGPEFLTYFQNEAQLEKSRLLSDRFSAERPKGSFSTLEIQRTEQGDSAMYLCASSFPRITGELFFGEGSRLTVL.